Below are 10 T cell receptor beta chains sequenced from a single sample in a study of vaccination and CD4 T cells after COVID-19. Treatment specified: approximately nine-day PBMC culture with coronavirus spike peptide pools or control peptides (ViraFEST assay). Gathering of the CD4+ T cells, from the unexposed donor, took place before the COVID-19 pandemic (2011-2018). Sequencing of the DNA from cultured CD4+ T cells was carried out with the Oncomine TCR Beta short-read assay. TCRdb redid the calling of the PCR reads with MiXCR, one entry per CDR3 protein. This sample has about 7,000 distinct CDR3 sequences; about 30% occur once, and the top ten carry over 20%. No antigen is known for these receptors. The specimen sequenced was CD4+ T cells from blood, cultured in vitro. The origin of the receptors is a human donor in good health.

V gene TRBV7-2 combines with J gene TRBJ1-1; tentatively, D is TRBD1 (6 bases). This CDR3 spans 13 amino acids. The germline gives CDR1 SGHTA, CDR2 FQGNSA. V lost 1 base and J lost 11, with 14 bases in between. The CDR3, as DNA: TGTGCCAGCAGCTTAGTGGGGACCCAGGGGGCTTTCTTT. The encoded protein is CASSLVGTQGAFF. The complete variable domain, with remaining parts taken from reference TRBV7-2 and TRBJ1-1, reads GAGVSQSPSNKVTEKGKDVELRCDPISGHTALYWYRQSLGQGLEFLIYFQGNSAPDKSGLPSDRFSAERTGGSVSTLTIQRTQQEDSAVYLCASSLVGTQGAFFGQGTRLTVV.

The genes are TRBV5-1 and TRBJ2-5, with D possibly being TRBD1 (5 bases). The CDR3 has 13 amino acids. Trimming cost V 2 bases and J 5 bases, with 10 bases left between them. Germline V gene data show CDR1 as SGHRS and CDR2 as YFSETQ. The CDR3 sequence: CASSLGARETQYF. CDR3 DNA: TGCGCCAGCAGCTTAGGGGCTAGGGAGACCCAGTACTTC.

The chain uses TRBV10-3 and TRBJ1-1; D is perhaps TRBD1 (6 bases). The V and J ends lost 4 bases and 7 bases respectively, with 16 bases between them. CDR1 is ENHRY, CDR2 SYGVKD, per germline. There are 14 residues in the CDR3. The CDR3 protein is CAISADSSGFEAFF. The CDR3 DNA sequence: TGTGCCATCAGTGCGGACAGCTCGGGGTTTGAAGCTTTCTTT.

The J gene is TRBJ2-3, the V gene TRBV20-1; maybe TRBD2 (6 bases). Germline V CDR1 and CDR2: DFQATT, SNEGSKA (reference sequence). The CDR3 runs to 14 residues. V dropped 4 bases and J dropped 2 bases, with 13 bases sitting between them. The CDR3 region has the DNA TGCAGTGCTACGGCGGGGCCTTCCACAGATACGCAGTATTTT. Residues: CSATAGPSTDTQYF.

This chain connects TRBV6-5 to TRBJ2-5; D remains ambiguous. Germline V lookup: CDR1 MNHEY, CDR2 SVGAGI. V was shortened by 4 bases and J by 4 bases, with 4 bases between the two germline ends. This CDR3 contains 11 residues. In nucleotides, the CDR3 is TGTGCCAGCAGTTTCTCAGAGACCCAGTACTTC. Translation gives CASSFSETQYF.

V is TRBV6-5 and J is TRBJ1-1; TRBD1 is a possible D gene (6 bases). V lost 4 bases and J lost 9, with 18 bases in between. The CDR3 has 14 residues. Germline CDR1 MNHEY, CDR2 SVGAGI. The CDR3 here is CASSWTDTGGQAFF. CDR3 sequence (DNA): TGTGCCAGCAGTTGGACAGACACAGGAGGACAAGCTTTCTTT.

The J gene is TRBJ2-7, the V gene TRBV20-1; TRBD1 matches at 8 bases. The CDR3 contains 14 residues. The germline gives CDR1 DFQATT, CDR2 SNEGSKA (reference sequence). V was pared by 6 bases and J by 3 bases, with 10 bases of the junction left unmatched. The CDR3 protein is CSANNPGGVYEQYF. CDR3 in DNA: TGCAGTGCCAATAATCCAGGGGGCGTCTACGAGCAGTACTTC.

The rearrangement links TRBV19 to TRBJ1-2; D unresolved. This CDR3 has 13 residues. The germline V and J ends were trimmed by 4 bases and 1 base, with 7 bases remaining between them. The V gene's germline CDR1 is LNHDA and CDR2 SQIVND (reference sequence). CDR3 in amino acids: CASSNKINYGYTF. The CDR3 DNA follows: TGTGCCAGTAGTAACAAAATTAACTATGGCTACACCTTC.

V usage is TRBV24-1 and J usage is TRBJ1-1; perhaps TRBD1 as D (6 bases). The CDR3 has 15 residues. Trimming shortened V by 4 bases and J by 3 bases, and 14 bases separated the two germline ends. Germline V gene sequence: CDR1 KGHDR, CDR2 SFDVKD. The CDR3 DNA reads as TGTGCCACCAGTGACCCTGACAGGTGCTACACTGAAGCTTTCTTT. Its protein product is CATSDPDRCYTEAFF.

The chain links TRBV10-3 to TRBJ1-5, with 7 positions matching TRBD1. This CDR3 has 15 amino acids. Germline loops: CDR1 ENHRY, CDR2 SYGVKD. The J segment lost 0 bases and the V segment lost 10 bases, leaving 9 bases of the junction unmatched. CDR3 coding DNA: TGTGCCACCAAAGGGACAGATTATAGCAATCAGCCCCAGCATTTT. It encodes CATKGTDYSNQPQHF.